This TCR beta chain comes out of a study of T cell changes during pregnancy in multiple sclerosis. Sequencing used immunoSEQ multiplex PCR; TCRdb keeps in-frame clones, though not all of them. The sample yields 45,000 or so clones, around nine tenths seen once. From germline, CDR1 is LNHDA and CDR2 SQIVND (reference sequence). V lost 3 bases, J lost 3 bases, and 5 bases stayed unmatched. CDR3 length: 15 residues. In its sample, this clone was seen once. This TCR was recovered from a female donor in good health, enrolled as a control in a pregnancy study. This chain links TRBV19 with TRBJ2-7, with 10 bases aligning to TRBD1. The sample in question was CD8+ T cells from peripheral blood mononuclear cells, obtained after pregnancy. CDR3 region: CASSMPGQGGYEQYF. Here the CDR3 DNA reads TGTGCCAGTAGTATGCCAGGACAGGGGGGCTACGAGCAGTACTTC.